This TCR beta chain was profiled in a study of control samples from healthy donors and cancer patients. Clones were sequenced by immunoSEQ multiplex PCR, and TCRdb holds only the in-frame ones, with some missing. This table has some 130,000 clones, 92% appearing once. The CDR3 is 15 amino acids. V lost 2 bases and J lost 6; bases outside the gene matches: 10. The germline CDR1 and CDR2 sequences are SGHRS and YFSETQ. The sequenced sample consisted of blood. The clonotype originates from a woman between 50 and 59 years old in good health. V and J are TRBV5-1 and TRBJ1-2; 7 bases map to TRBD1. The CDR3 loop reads CASSLGDRERDGYTF. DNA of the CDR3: TGCGCCAGCAGCTTAGGAGACAGGGAGAGAGATGGCTACACCTTC.